These 25 T cell receptor beta chains came from one sample sequenced in a study of T cell changes during pregnancy in multiple sclerosis. Here immunoSEQ multiplex PCR was the method, and the copy in TCRdb shows in-frame clones only, minus some. The sample records 66,000 or so clones, around 89% being singletons. Sequencing was performed on peripheral blood, taken in the first trimester of pregnancy. The receptors originated from a female donor in good health, enrolled as a control in a pregnancy study.

The rearrangement uses TRBV11-2 and TRBJ1-5; unclear D gene. Germline CDR1 and CDR2: SGHAT and FQNNGV. This CDR3 comprises 13 residues. Trimming cost V 5 bases and J 8 bases, with 13 bases left between them. CDR3 coding DNA: TGTGCCAGCAGCCCCAGTACGGGAGAGCCCCAGCATTTT. It codes for CASSPSTGEPQHF.

The V gene is TRBV5-1, the J gene TRBJ2-5; 9 nucleotides agree with TRBD1. V was pared by 5 bases and J by 5 bases, with 7 bases of the junction left unmatched. Per the germline V gene, CDR1 is SGHRS and CDR2 is YFSETQ. This CDR3 is built from 14 residues. The CDR3 DNA sequence: TGCGCCAGCAGTGGTGGACAGGGGCGGGAGACCCAGTACTTC. Its translation: CASSGGQGRETQYF.

The chain uses TRBV28 and TRBJ1-1, with a weak D call TRBD1 (6 bases). The CDR3 has 16 amino acids. Germline CDR1 and CDR2: MDHEN and SYDVKM. V was cut by 3 bases and J by 0 bases, with 14 bases left in between. The CDR3 spells CASSFPYSGVNTEAFF. CDR3 DNA sequence: TGTGCCAGCAGTTTCCCCTACTCAGGGGTGAACACTGAAGCTTTCTTT.

This sequence joins TRBV6-1 and TRBJ2-3; D possibly corresponds to TRBD1 (5 bases). Germline CDR1 and CDR2: MNHNS and SASEGT. V lost 2 bases and J lost 2, with 11 bases in between. The CDR3 totals 15 residues. As DNA, the CDR3 is TGTGCCAGCAGTGAAACATACGGACACACAGATACGCAGTATTTT. As protein: CASSETYGHTDTQYF.

V usage is TRBV5-1 and J usage is TRBJ1-2; the D gene is possibly TRBD1 (6 bases). The V and J ends lost 2 bases and 8 bases respectively, with 13 bases between them. Germline V lookup: CDR1 SGHRS, CDR2 YFSETQ. The CDR3 covers 13 residues. The CDR3 loop reads CASSLTGNEGYTF. As DNA, the CDR3 is TGCGCCAGCAGCTTAACAGGGAATGAAGGCTACACCTTC.

CDR3 in amino acids: CSVDFTSTDTPYYEQYF. CDR3 nucleotides: TGCAGCGTTGATTTCACCAGCACAGACACTCCCTACTACGAGCAGTACTTC. V is TRBV29-1 and J is TRBJ2-7, with D hard to call. Germline assignment: CDR1 SQVTM and CDR2 ANQGSEA. CDR3 length: 17 amino acids. The V and J ends lost 3 bases and 3 bases respectively, with 24 bases between them.

The rearrangement uses TRBV9 and TRBJ2-7, with 7 bases lining up with TRBD2. The CDR3 is made up of 15 amino acids. Germline V gene lookup returns CDR1 SGDLS and CDR2 YYNGEE. After removal of 0 bases from V and 2 bases from J, the junction contained 5 bases not matched to a gene. As DNA, the CDR3 is TGTGCCAGCAGCGTAGGTCAAAGCGGGGCCTACGAGCAGTACTTC. It encodes CASSVGQSGAYEQYF.

The chain is built from TRBV19 and TRBJ2-7, with 8 bases lining up with TRBD1. Germline CDR1 LNHDA, CDR2 SQIVND (reference sequence). CDR3 length: 15 amino acids. The ends lost 8 bases at V and 7 bases at J; junction bases unmatched: 16. CDR3 coding DNA: TGTGCCAGTCGTAAAAATCGGGACAGGTCCGATGAGCAGTACTTC. Protein sequence: CASRKNRDRSDEQYF.

The chain carries TRBV6-1 and TRBJ1-3; TRBD1 aligns across 8 bases. Germline CDR1 is MNHNS and CDR2 is SASEGT. The CDR3 length is 13 residues. V trimming: 10 bases; J trimming: 8 bases; junction bases outside the gene matches: 10. CDR3 residues: CATRRTGLDTIYF. CDR3 in DNA: TGTGCCACTCGTCGGACAGGGCTAGACACCATATATTTT.

This chain connects TRBV30 to TRBJ1-1; TRBD1 agrees at 10 bases. Trimming took 2 bases from V and 4 from J; bases not matched to a gene: 4. CDR3 length: 14 residues. Germline lookup yields CDR1 GTSNPN and CDR2 SVGIG (reference sequence). DNA of the CDR3: TGTGCCTGGAGTTGGACAGGGGGAAGCACTGAAGCTTTCTTT. Amino acids: CAWSWTGGSTEAFF.

The rearrangement uses TRBV9 and TRBJ2-1, with 7 bases matching TRBD2. CDR3 length: 15 amino acids. The V and J ends lost 3 bases and 2 bases, in that order; junction bases with no gene match: 5. Germline lookup yields CDR1 SGDLS and CDR2 YYNGEE. For the CDR3, the DNA is TGTGCCAGCAGCGCGCGGGGGACCACCTACAATGAGCAGTTCTTC. Protein sequence: CASSARGTTYNEQFF.

The CDR3 coding sequence is TGCGCCAGCAGCCAAGGTCCGGGACTGACGACAGATACGCAGTATTTT. Protein: CASSQGPGLTTDTQYF. The chain recombines TRBV4-1 with TRBJ2-3, with TRBD2 as a possible D gene (6 bases). Trimming took off 1 base at V and 3 bases at J, with 14 bases between the two ends. The CDR3 length is 16 residues. CDR1 and CDR2 from the germline V gene are MGHRA and YSYEKL.

J is TRBJ1-5 and V is TRBV5-6, with 8 bases identical to TRBD1. Trimming took 4 bases from V and 0 from J; bases not matched to a gene: 6. The CDR3 is 16 residues long. Germline V gene data show CDR1 as SGHDT and CDR2 as YYEEEE. The CDR3 loop is CASSRGTGDSNQPQHF. For the CDR3, the DNA is TGTGCCAGCAGCCGAGGGACAGGTGATAGCAATCAGCCCCAGCATTTT.

The chain couples TRBV19 to TRBJ2-1; 8 bases line up with TRBD1. The germline V gene encodes CDR1 LNHDA and CDR2 SQIVND (reference sequence). The CDR3 totals 12 residues. With V trimmed by 8 bases and J by 8 bases, 5 bases remained unmatched. CDR3 DNA sequence: TGTGCCAGTGGCAGGGGGCGAGATGAGCAGTTCTTC. Translation gives CASGRGRDEQFF.

The chain is built from TRBV10-3 and TRBJ1-2; TRBD1 matches 9 bases. The CDR3 is 17 residues long. The ends lost 6 bases at V and 4 bases at J; junction bases unmatched: 15. Looked up from germline, CDR1 is ENHRY and CDR2 is SYGVKD. The CDR3 loop reads CAIRDVTGGANPYGYTF. In DNA form, the CDR3 reads TGTGCCATCAGGGACGTTACAGGGGGCGCCAATCCCTATGGCTACACCTTC.

The chain recombines TRBV5-1 with TRBJ1-1, with 7 bases aligning to TRBD1. J was trimmed by 5 bases and V by 0 bases; bases with no gene match: 4. Germline assignment: CDR1 SGHRS and CDR2 YFSETQ. The CDR3 length is 14 residues. In nucleotides, the CDR3 is TGCGCCAGCAGCTTGGGCAGGGGGTTAACTGAAGCTTTCTTT. Its translation is CASSLGRGLTEAFF.

This clone was detected only once. CDR3 sequence (DNA): TGTGCCAGCAGTTTACGTACCCGGGACAGGGGCCTCATCATGAACACTGAAGCTTTCTTT. As protein: CASSLRTRDRGLIMNTEAFF. The chain combines TRBV27 with TRBJ1-1, with TRBD1 matching 10 bases. J was trimmed by 0 bases and V by 2 bases; bases with no gene match: 15. This CDR3 is 20 amino acids long. From germline, CDR1 is MNHEY and CDR2 SMNVEV (reference sequence).

The V and J genes are TRBV11-1 and TRBJ1-1; a possible D gene is TRBD1 (5 bases). The CDR3 sequence is 13 residues long. Looked up from germline, CDR1 is SGHAT and CDR2 is FQDESV (reference sequence). The germline V and J ends were trimmed by 0 bases and 11 bases, with 13 bases remaining between them. CDR3 coding DNA: TGTGCCAGCAGCTTAGCGAGCCAGGGCGAGGCTTTCTTT. Encoded protein: CASSLASQGEAFF.

This clone has just one count. V gene TRBV18 combines with J gene TRBJ2-7; 8 bases agree with TRBD1. CDR1 and CDR2 (germline): KGHSH, LQKENI. The J segment lost 1 base and the V segment lost 3 bases, leaving 2 bases of the junction unmatched. CDR3 size: 14 residues. The chain's CDR3 is CASSPGQVSYEQYF. The CDR3 DNA reads as TGTGCCAGCTCACCGGGACAGGTTTCCTACGAGCAGTACTTC.

This chain connects TRBV6-4 to TRBJ1-6; 8 bases are a match to TRBD1. The CDR3 has 14 residues. The V segment lost 9 bases and the J segment 1 base; nucleotides outside the gene matches: 2. Germline-derived CDR1 and CDR2 are MRHNA and SNTAGT. This CDR3 reads CARRQGSYNSPLHF. The CDR3 nucleotides are TGTGCCAGGAGACAGGGGTCCTATAATTCACCCCTCCACTTT.

The V gene is TRBV7-9, the J gene TRBJ2-7, with 9 bases identical to TRBD1. With 5 bases clipped from V and 8 bases from J, the junction kept 10 bases outside the gene matches. This CDR3 is 14 amino acids long. Germline CDR1 is SEHNR and CDR2 is FQNEAQ (reference sequence). CDR3 sequence (DNA): TGTGCCAGCAGCCCATCGACAGGGGGAGGCAAGCAGTACTTC. It specifies CASSPSTGGGKQYF.

To note about this clone: One end of the junction is discordant with germline, which a read error may explain. This chain connects TRBV4-3 to TRBJ2-2; D remains unclear. This CDR3 region has 16 residues. The germline gives CDR1 LGHNA, CDR2 YSLEER. The DNA of the CDR3 is TGCGCCAGCAGCCAAGAAGAGGAACCGAAGACCGGGGAGCTGTTTTTT. It specifies CASSQEEEPKTGELFF.

The chain has TRBV6-1 and TRBJ1-1, with 7 bases aligning to TRBD1. Germline CDR1 is MNHNS and CDR2 is SASEGT. Trimming cost V 2 bases and J 6 bases; bases outside gene matches: 6. CDR3 size: 14 residues. The CDR3 nucleotides are TGTGCCAGCAGTGAAACAGGGGTAGGGTCTGAAGCTTTCTTT. This translates into CASSETGVGSEAFF.

The rearrangement uses TRBV13 and TRBJ1-1; D remains ambiguous. The CDR3 is 10 residues long. Trimming took off 4 bases at V and 8 bases at J, with 5 bases between the two ends. Germline lookup yields CDR1 PRHDT and CDR2 FYEKMQ (reference sequence). CDR3 nucleotides: TGTGCCAGCAGCTCGGTAGAAGCTTTCTTT. This translates into CASSSVEAFF.

V is TRBV15 and J is TRBJ1-1, with D uncertain. This CDR3 is built from 13 residues. V lost 0 bases, J lost 4 bases, and 6 bases lay in between. CDR1 LNHNV and CDR2 YYDKDF come from the germline V gene (reference sequence). The CDR3 bases are TGTGCCACCAGCAGAGATGGGCTCACTGAAGCTTTCTTT. It translates to CATSRDGLTEAFF.